This T cell receptor beta chain was recovered during a study of cytomegalovirus exposure and HLA in healthy donors. At the level of the study: Among the roughly 400 genotyped donors, around 85% were placed in the Caucasian-associated ancestry cluster.

The V gene end was trimmed by 10 bases and the J gene end by 2 bases; junction bases not matched to a gene: 7. The CDR3 length is 13 residues. Per germline, CDR1 SNHLY and CDR2 FYNNEI. 60 Vbeta and 13 Jbeta primers were used in PCR. The assay was immunoSEQ multiplex PCR, and TCRdb's table has in-frame clones only and misses some. The sample lists roughly 120,000 clones; 76% were seen once. Source material: PBMCs. The sequence derives from a woman between 45 and 65 years old in good health and CMV-seropositive. The rearrangement links TRBV2 to TRBJ2-7; 8 bases map to TRBD1. The CDR3 protein is CATQGDRTYEQYF. The CDR3 DNA reads as TGTGCCACCCAGGGGGACAGGACCTACGAGCAGTACTTC.